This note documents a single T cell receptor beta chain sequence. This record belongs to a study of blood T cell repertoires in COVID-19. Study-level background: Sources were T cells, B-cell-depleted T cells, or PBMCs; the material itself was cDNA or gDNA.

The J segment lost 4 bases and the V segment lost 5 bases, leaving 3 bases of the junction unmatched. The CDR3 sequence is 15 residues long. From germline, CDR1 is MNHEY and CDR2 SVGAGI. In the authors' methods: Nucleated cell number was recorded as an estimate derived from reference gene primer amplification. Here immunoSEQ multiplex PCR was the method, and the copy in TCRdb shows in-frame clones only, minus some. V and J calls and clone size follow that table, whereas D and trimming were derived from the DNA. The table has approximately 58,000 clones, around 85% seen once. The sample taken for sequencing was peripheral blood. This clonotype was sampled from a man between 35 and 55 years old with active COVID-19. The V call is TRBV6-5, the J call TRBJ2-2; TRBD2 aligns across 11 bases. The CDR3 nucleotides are TGTGCCAGCAGTAGACTAGCGGGGACCACCGGGGAGCTGTTTTTT. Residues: CASSRLAGTTGELFF.